These 11 T cell receptor beta chains originate from one sample sequenced in a study of yellow fever vaccine responses in identical twins. TCRdb re-called the RT-PCR reads through MiXCR, storing one row per CDR3 protein. The repertoire consists of around 2,400 distinct CDR3 sequences, with less than 85% occurring once and the leading ten covering under 5%. This material consisted of T cells from blood (PBMCs), unsorted or a sorted subset (not recorded which), taken before or after yellow fever vaccination (not recorded which). These receptors were taken from a woman under 30 who received the yellow fever vaccine.

V gene TRBV10-1 combines with J gene TRBJ2-2, with 13 bases matching TRBD2. Unmatched junction bases numbered 7, after V lost 0 bases and J lost 6 bases. CDR1 is WNHNN and CDR2 is SYGVQD in the germline V gene (reference sequence). The CDR3 contains 18 residues. The CDR3: CASSESWTSGSYSGELFF. CDR3 DNA: TGCGCCAGCAGTGAGTCGTGGACTAGCGGGAGTTATTCCGGGGAGCTGTTTTTT.

V usage is TRBV6-4 and J usage is TRBJ2-1, with 8 bases fitting TRBD2. CDR3 size: 14 residues. Per germline, CDR1 MRHNA and CDR2 SNTAGT. Unmatched junction bases numbered 4, after V lost 2 bases and J lost 7 bases. The CDR3 nucleotides read TGTGCCAGCAGTGACGGCGCGGGAGGTAATGAGCAGTTCTTC. It is translated as CASSDGAGGNEQFF.

This chain connects TRBV7-7 to TRBJ2-1; 9 bases match TRBD2. With 2 bases clipped from V and 7 bases from J, the junction kept 3 bases outside the gene matches. The CDR3 is 14 residues long. Germline CDR1 SSHAT, CDR2 FNYEAQ (reference sequence). The CDR3 region has the DNA TGTGCCAGCAGCTTACTAGCGGGGAAGAATGAGCAGTTCTTC. Amino acid sequence: CASSLLAGKNEQFF.

V usage is TRBV5-1 and J usage is TRBJ1-2; D is uncertain. V shed 4 bases and J shed 8 bases, with 12 bases lying between them. Per germline, CDR1 SGHRS and CDR2 YFSETQ. CDR3 length: 12 residues. CDR3 protein: CASSPKEEGYTF. DNA for the CDR3: TGCGCCAGCAGCCCTAAAGAGGAGGGCTACACCTTC.

The chain is built from TRBV2 and TRBJ2-7; 9 bases map to TRBD1. CDR3 length equals 12 residues. CDR1 is SNHLY, CDR2 FYNNEI, per germline. The ends lost 5 bases at V and 6 bases at J; junction bases unmatched: 2. The CDR3 is CASSLTGGEQYF. The CDR3 DNA reads as TGTGCCAGCAGTTTGACAGGGGGCGAGCAGTACTTC.

This chain joins TRBV11-1 and TRBJ2-3; D could derive from TRBD1 or TRBD2 (5 bases each). Germline V CDR1 and CDR2: SGHAT, FQDESV (reference sequence). The ends were cut back, 6 bases at V and 7 bases at J, with 14 bases in the middle. This CDR3 contains 13 residues. CDR3 sequence (DNA): TGTGCCAGCAGGGAACCGGGACCTAATACGCAGTATTTT. Translation: CASREPGPNTQYF.

The chain is built from TRBV24-1 and TRBJ2-1, with D unclear. Trimming left V 3 bases short and J 10 bases short, with 6 bases between. CDR1 KGHDR and CDR2 SFDVKD come from the germline V gene. This CDR3 has 11 residues. The CDR3 DNA follows: TGTGCCACCAGTGATCCGCTGGAGCAGTTCTTC. This translates into CATSDPLEQFF.

This clonotype was counted once. The rearrangement uses TRBV15 and TRBJ1-1, with D hard to call. The V and J ends lost 0 bases and 0 bases respectively, with 5 bases between them. Germline lookup yields CDR1 LNHNV and CDR2 YYDKDF (reference sequence). The CDR3 runs 14 residues. Written as DNA, the CDR3 is TGTGCCACCAGCAGAGACAGCCTGAACACTGAAGCTTTCTTT. Its translation is CATSRDSLNTEAFF.

This sequence joins TRBV4-1 and TRBJ1-2; TRBD1 is a possible D gene (6 bases). V dropped 0 bases and J dropped 5 bases, with 19 bases sitting between them. CDR1 and CDR2 from the germline V gene are MGHRA and YSYEKL. The CDR3 loop spans 17 amino acids. The CDR3 loop reads CASSQERGGLPYYGYTF. The CDR3 nucleotides read TGCGCCAGCAGCCAAGAGAGGGGGGGGTTACCTTATTATGGCTACACCTTC.

This chain joins TRBV4-1 and TRBJ1-2; 8 bases are shared with TRBD1. The CDR3 spans 15 residues. The junction had 2 bases not matched to a gene; V was cut back by 0 bases and J by 2 bases. In germline, CDR1 is MGHRA, CDR2 YSYEKL. CDR3 coding DNA: TGCGCCAGCAGCCAAGAGAGGACAGGGAACTATGGCTACACCTTC. Amino acids: CASSQERTGNYGYTF.

The chain recombines TRBV10-3 with TRBJ1-2, with D possibly matching TRBD1 (6 bases). Trimming stripped 6 bases from V and 6 bases from J, with 23 bases between. Germline lookup yields CDR1 ENHRY and CDR2 SYGVKD. The CDR3 spans 16 residues. The CDR3 protein is CAISSTGGAKGDGYTF. DNA of the CDR3: TGTGCCATCAGCAGTACCGGGGGCGCAAAGGGGGATGGCTACACCTTC.